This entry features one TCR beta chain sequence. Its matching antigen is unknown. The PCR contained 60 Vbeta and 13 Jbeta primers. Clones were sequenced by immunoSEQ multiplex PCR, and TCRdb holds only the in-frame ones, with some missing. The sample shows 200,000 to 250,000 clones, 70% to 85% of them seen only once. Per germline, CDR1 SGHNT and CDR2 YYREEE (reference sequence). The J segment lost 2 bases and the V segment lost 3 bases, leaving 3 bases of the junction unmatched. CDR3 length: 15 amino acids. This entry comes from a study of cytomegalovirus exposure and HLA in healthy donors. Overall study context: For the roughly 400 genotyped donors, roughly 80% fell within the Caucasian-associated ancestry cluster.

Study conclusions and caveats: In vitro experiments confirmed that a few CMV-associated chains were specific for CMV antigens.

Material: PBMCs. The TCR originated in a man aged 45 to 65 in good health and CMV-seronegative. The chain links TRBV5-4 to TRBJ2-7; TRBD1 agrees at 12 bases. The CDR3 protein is CASSSRDRGPYEQYF. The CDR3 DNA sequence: TGTGCCAGCAGCTCCCGGGACAGGGGGCCCTACGAGCAGTACTTC.